The clone carrying this T cell receptor (beta chain) showed up just a few times. TCRdb independently ran MiXCR on the reads; one entry per CDR3 protein. This sample carries 160,000 or so distinct CDR3 sequences, 23% of them seen once, and the ten largest clones take roughly 9.7%. This sample is drawn from a study of T cell repertoires in cytomegalovirus infection. The germline V gene encodes CDR1 MGHDK and CDR2 SYGVNS. With 7 bases clipped from V and 8 bases from J, the junction kept 7 bases outside the gene matches. The CDR3 consists of 13 residues. The receptor's source is a human donor in good health (CMV status not recorded). Some clones in this sample may be carry-over from other donors' samples. Material for sequencing was PBMCs. The chain couples TRBV25-1 to TRBJ1-4; the match to TRBD1 covers 7 bases. The chain's CDR3 is CASTSTGLEKLFF. The CDR3 DNA reads TGTGCCAGCACATCGACAGGGTTAGAAAAACTGTTTTTT.